Shown below are 14 T cell receptor beta chains from a single sample sequenced in a study of shared T cell receptors in the human thymus (dated by TCRdb to the early 2020s). The method was the immunoSEQ multiplex PCR assay. TCRdb obtained this table from immuneACCESS and retained in-frame rearrangements with V and J assigned. These tables miss some clones; where compared with another copy, unresolved V genes account for less than half of the shortfall, and the remainder is unexplained. The sample yields roughly 500,000 clones; approximately 80% were counted once. The leading ten clones occupy around 0.013% of the sample. The same sample was also studied in work on human thymus T cells.

The sample consisted of thymocytes. Every receptor here comes from a boy in the first two years of life with a congenital heart defect. Donor details come from another sample of the same person, matched by shared clones.

The chain links TRBV21-1 to TRBJ2-7; TRBD1, as called in the table, went unchecked against the DNA. TRBV21-1 is a documented pseudogene. The CDR3 consists of 13 residues. The CDR3, as DNA: TGTGCCAGCAGACAGGGGGCAGCCTACGAGCAGTACTTC. Translation gives CASRQGAAYEQYF.

This chain connects TRBV5-4 to TRBJ1-2, with D possibly TRBD1 on 5 matching bases. Trimming took 3 bases from V and 3 from J, leaving 18 bases between them. The CDR3 runs 16 residues. Looked up from germline, CDR1 is SGHNT and CDR2 is YYREEE (reference sequence). CDR3: CASSSDRQSLYYGYTF. CDR3 DNA sequence: TGTGCCAGCAGCTCTGACCGACAGTCCTTATACTATGGCTACACCTTC.

This clone was detected once. This chain uses TRBV7-2 with TRBJ2-7, with 8 bases lining up with TRBD2. The CDR3 runs 17 residues. CDR1 and CDR2 from the germline V gene are SGHTA and FQGNSA. V trimming: 4 bases; J trimming: 4 bases; junction bases outside the gene matches: 15. CDR3 sequence reads: CASSSHRPAGDEYEQYF. CDR3 in DNA: TGTGCCAGCAGCTCACACCGGCCAGCGGGAGATGAGTACGAGCAGTACTTC.

The chain recombines TRBV6-5 with TRBJ2-7; TRBD1 might be the D (5 bases). The CDR3 contains 14 residues. Deletions cut 4 bases from V and 7 bases from J, with 17 bases between. Germline V gene data show CDR1 as MNHEY and CDR2 as SVGAGI. The CDR3 nucleotides are TGTGCCAGCAGTTCTACAGGCAAGGGGTGTGAGCAGTACTTC. It is translated as CASSSTGKGCEQYF.

The chain joins TRBV6-5 to TRBJ2-1; 11 nucleotides match TRBD2. There are 15 residues in the CDR3. In germline, CDR1 is MNHEY, CDR2 SVGAGI. Trimming took 6 bases from V and 6 from J; bases not matched to a gene: 7. The CDR3 is CASRLSGRAFNEQFF. The CDR3 DNA reads TGTGCCAGCAGACTTAGCGGGAGGGCGTTCAATGAGCAGTTCTTC.

The chain joins TRBV10-2 to TRBJ1-2; no definite D call. CDR1 and CDR2 from the germline V gene are WSHSY and SAAADI. The CDR3 consists of 13 residues. V lost 4 bases to trimming and J lost 6 bases, with 12 bases between them. This CDR3 is CASSGVGSNGYTF. The CDR3 DNA reads TGCGCCAGCAGTGGAGTAGGGAGCAATGGCTACACCTTC.

The CDR3 reads CASSSGRIPYEQYF. In nucleotides, the CDR3 is TGTGCCAGCAGTTCCGGGAGGATACCCTACGAGCAGTACTTC. This rearrangement joins TRBV6-5 to TRBJ2-7; the match to TRBD2 covers 7 bases. There are 14 residues in the CDR3. Trimming at V came to 4 bases and at J to 2 bases, leaving 5 bases not matched to a gene. Germline lookup yields CDR1 MNHEY and CDR2 SVGAGI.

The V and J genes are TRBV5-1 and TRBJ2-1, with 9 bases that match TRBD2. Trimming took 0 bases from V and 1 from J; bases not matched to a gene: 11. Germline V gene data show CDR1 as SGHRS and CDR2 as YFSETQ. The CDR3 totals 19 residues. CDR3 sequence: CASSLGGGGRAGSYNEQFF. In DNA form, the CDR3 reads TGCGCCAGCAGCTTGGGAGGTGGCGGGAGGGCCGGGTCCTACAATGAGCAGTTCTTC.

The chain links TRBV5-4 to TRBJ1-1, with D possibly being TRBD1 (5 bases). Trimming stripped 4 bases from V and 9 bases from J, with 16 bases between. Per the germline V gene, CDR1 is SGHNT and CDR2 is YYREEE (reference sequence). This CDR3 is built from 13 residues. DNA of the CDR3: TGTGCCAGCAGCGCGGGACGGAAGGGTAAAGCTTTCTTT. Protein sequence: CASSAGRKGKAFF.

V and J are TRBV28 and TRBJ2-2, with D tentatively TRBD2 (5 bases). V was pared by 5 bases and J by 5 bases, with 21 bases between. CDR3 length equals 17 residues. Germline V lookup: CDR1 MDHEN, CDR2 SYDVKM. DNA of the CDR3: TGTGCCAGCAGTCCGCGGGTGCAGCGTCCCAATACCGGGGAGCTGTTTTTT. Translation gives CASSPRVQRPNTGELFF.

This clone was seen a handful of times. V usage is TRBV5-1 and J usage is TRBJ2-2; D not resolved. Between the trimmed V and J ends, which lost 1 base and 4 bases, there was a span of 11 bases. This CDR3 contains 15 residues. Germline-derived CDR1 and CDR2 are SGHRS and YFSETQ. The CDR3 nucleotides read TGCGCCAGCAGCTTGACGAGCTATGGCACCGGGGAGCTGTTTTTT. Translation gives CASSLTSYGTGELFF.

The chain is built from TRBV4-1 and TRBJ2-3; 9 bases line up with TRBD1. Trimming took 8 bases from V and 4 from J; bases not matched to a gene: 4. CDR1 is MGHRA, CDR2 YSYEKL, per germline. The CDR3 covers 13 residues. The CDR3: CASGDRAPDTQYF. CDR3 in DNA: TGCGCCAGCGGGGACAGGGCCCCAGATACGCAGTATTTT.

The V call is TRBV6-5, the J call TRBJ1-2; the D gene is possibly TRBD1 (6 bases). The CDR3 is made up of 16 amino acids. Trimming cost V 0 bases and J 4 bases, with 15 bases left between them. Germline-derived CDR1 and CDR2 are MNHEY and SVGAGI. DNA of the CDR3: TGTGCCAGCAGTTACTCGGTACAGGGTAGTATCTATGGCTACACCTTC. As protein: CASSYSVQGSIYGYTF.

The chain joins TRBV5-1 to TRBJ2-1, with 10 bases lining up with TRBD2. The CDR3 is made up of 17 amino acids. Germline trimming cut 0 bases from V and 5 bases from J; bases unmatched to any gene: 8. Per the germline V gene, CDR1 is SGHRS and CDR2 is YFSETQ. The CDR3 bases are TGCGCCAGCAGCTTGGCCGGGGGACTAGCGCCCCACAATGAGCAGTTCTTC. Protein: CASSLAGGLAPHNEQFF. Drawing the rest from reference TRBV5-1 and TRBJ2-1, the complete variable domain is KAGVTQTPRYLIKTRGQQVTLSCSPISGHRSVSWYQQTPGQGLQFLFEYFSETQRNKGNFPGRFSGRQFSNSRSEMNVSTLELGDSALYLCASSLAGGLAPHNEQFFGPGTRLTVL.